Shown below are 32 T cell receptor beta chains from a single sample sequenced in a study of cytomegalovirus exposure and HLA in healthy donors. The study ran its PCR with 60 Vbeta and 13 Jbeta primers. Assay used: immunoSEQ multiplex PCR; TCRdb lists only in-frame clones, some missing. Of over 150,000 clones listed, approximately 84% are singletons. The specimen sequenced was PBMCs. Every receptor here comes from a girl between 5 and 17 years old in good health and CMV-seropositive.

This chain connects TRBV19 to TRBJ1-5; D may be TRBD1 (5 bases). There are 12 residues in the CDR3. The germline V gene encodes CDR1 LNHDA and CDR2 SQIVND (reference sequence). Trimming stripped 1 base from V and 8 bases from J, with 6 bases between. CDR3 nucleotides: TGTGCCAGTAGTATAGGGGGCGAGCCCCAGCATTTT. Residues: CASSIGGEPQHF.

The chain recombines TRBV7-9 with TRBJ2-1, with 9 bases that match TRBD1. Trimming took 5 bases from V and 6 from J; bases not matched to a gene: 17. Germline loops: CDR1 SEHNR, CDR2 FQNEAQ (reference sequence). The CDR3 extends over 18 amino acids. CDR3 sequence (DNA): TGTGCCAGCAGCATGCTCGGGACAGGGAGGTTTCAACGCAATGAGCAGTTCTTC. Its translation: CASSMLGTGRFQRNEQFF.

This chain connects TRBV27 to TRBJ1-2; 9 bases align to TRBD1. Germline CDR1 and CDR2: MNHEY and SMNVEV (reference sequence). There are 13 residues in the CDR3. V was clipped by 5 bases and J by 8 bases; unmatched bases: 6. CDR3 sequence reads: CASSPGQGRGYTF. In DNA, the CDR3 is TGTGCCAGCAGTCCGGGACAGGGTAGGGGCTACACCTTC.

The rearrangement joins TRBV5-4 to TRBJ2-5; 11 positions agree with TRBD2. Trimming cost V 3 bases and J 2 bases; bases outside gene matches: 3. This CDR3 has 15 residues. CDR1 is SGHNT and CDR2 is YYREEE in the germline V gene (reference sequence). The CDR3, as DNA: TGTGCCAGCAGCTCGATAGCGGGGGGGCAAGAGACCCAGTACTTC. Translating gives CASSSIAGGQETQYF.

The V call is TRBV6-5, the J call TRBJ2-5; 9 bases agree with TRBD2. This CDR3 has 15 residues. Germline V gives CDR1 MNHEY, CDR2 SVGAGI. Germline trimming cut 5 bases from V and 5 bases from J; bases unmatched to any gene: 9. CDR3 sequence reads: CASSHLRGGEETQYF. In nucleotides, the CDR3 is TGTGCCAGCAGTCATCTTCGCGGGGGGGAGGAGACCCAGTACTTC.

V is TRBV6-5 and J is TRBJ1-2; maybe TRBD1 (6 bases). Germline loops: CDR1 MNHEY, CDR2 SVGAGI. Between the trimmed V and J ends, which lost 0 bases and 8 bases, there was a span of 16 bases. The CDR3 totals 15 residues. This chain's CDR3 is CASSYSDGQIGGYTF. CDR3 DNA sequence: TGTGCCAGCAGTTACTCGGATGGACAGATCGGGGGCTACACCTTC.

CDR3 sequence: CASSLAATGQSPLHF. The CDR3 bases are TGTGCCAGCAGCTTAGCGGCCACAGGGCAATCACCCCTCCACTTT. V is TRBV11-1 and J is TRBJ1-6, with a weak D call TRBD1 (6 bases). V shed 0 bases and J shed 10 bases, with 13 bases lying between them. The CDR3 has 15 residues. Per germline, CDR1 SGHAT and CDR2 FQDESV (reference sequence).

The V gene is TRBV7-4, the J gene TRBJ1-1; D unclear. V lost 0 bases and J lost 0, with 14 bases in between. Germline lookup yields CDR1 SGHVT and CDR2 SQSDAQ. The CDR3 extends over 17 amino acids. The CDR3 sequence is CASSLAPYPFLNTEAFF. In nucleotides, the CDR3 is TGTGCCAGCAGCTTAGCCCCCTACCCCTTTTTGAACACTGAAGCTTTCTTT.

The V and J genes are TRBV30 and TRBJ1-6, with D possibly TRBD1 on 5 matching bases. V lost 5 bases and J lost 0, with 8 bases in between. This CDR3 comprises 14 residues. Germline V CDR1 and CDR2: GTSNPN, SVGIG (reference sequence). The CDR3 DNA is TGTGCCTGGGGGGGAGGCTCCTATAATTCACCCCTCCACTTT. Translation: CAWGGGSYNSPLHF.

This clone was picked up a small number of times. V and J are TRBV5-4 and TRBJ2-3, with no clear D. Germline CDR1 is SGHNT and CDR2 is YYREEE (reference sequence). Deletions cut 0 bases from V and 0 bases from J, with 5 bases between. The CDR3 is made up of 14 amino acids. CDR3 residues: CASSLDRSTDTQYF. As DNA, the CDR3 is TGTGCCAGCAGCTTGGACAGAAGCACAGATACGCAGTATTTT.

V usage is TRBV10-2 and J usage is TRBJ2-1, with D perhaps TRBD1 (6 bases). CDR1 and CDR2 from the germline V gene are WSHSY and SAAADI. CDR3 size: 16 residues. V was pared by 0 bases and J by 2 bases, with 11 bases between. CDR3: CASSESRGSPYNEQFF. The CDR3 DNA sequence: TGCGCCAGCAGTGAGTCAAGGGGGTCCCCCTACAATGAGCAGTTCTTC.

The chain has TRBV5-1 and TRBJ2-1; TRBD2 might be the D (6 bases). Germline CDR1 SGHRS, CDR2 YFSETQ. CDR3 length: 15 residues. V gave up 0 bases and J gave up 5 bases, with 12 bases separating them. The DNA of the CDR3 is TGCGCCAGCAGCTTGGTCGGGAGCTCACACAATGAGCAGTTCTTC. Amino acids: CASSLVGSSHNEQFF.

The chain is built from TRBV2 and TRBJ2-5, with TRBD1 matching over 7 bases. Germline CDR1 is SNHLY and CDR2 is FYNNEI. The length of the CDR3 is 13 residues. Trimming took 9 bases from V and 1 from J; bases not matched to a gene: 5. The CDR3: CASRGGTQETQYF. Written as DNA, the CDR3 is TGTGCCAGTCGAGGGGGCACCCAAGAGACCCAGTACTTC.

The chain employs TRBV9 and TRBJ2-7, with D maybe TRBD1 (6 bases). The CDR3 runs to 15 residues. CDR1 is SGDLS, CDR2 YYNGEE, per germline. V lost 0 bases, J lost 9 bases, and 19 bases lay in between. DNA for the CDR3: TGTGCCAGCAGCGTAGCGGCGGGCAGGGGAAATGCGCAGTACTTC. It yields the protein CASSVAAGRGNAQYF.

The DNA of the CDR3 is TGTGCCAGCAGCTTTGGGCGGGACAGGGGGCTTTCCCATTACGAGCAGTACTTC. Its translation: CASSFGRDRGLSHYEQYF. This chain uses TRBV5-4 with TRBJ2-7, with 12 bases identical to TRBD1. Germline V lookup: CDR1 SGHNT, CDR2 YYREEE (reference sequence). J gave up 4 bases and V 2 bases, and 13 bases lay outside the gene matches. This CDR3 comprises 18 residues.

This rearrangement joins TRBV5-5 to TRBJ2-7; TRBD1 might be the D (6 bases). The germline gives CDR1 SGHKS, CDR2 YYEKEE (reference sequence). The CDR3 runs 16 residues. V was pared by 0 bases and J by 7 bases, with 20 bases between. CDR3 nucleotides: TGTGCCAGCAGCTTGGCCGGGACACCGGTTATAGGAGAGCAGTACTTC. Its translation: CASSLAGTPVIGEQYF.

This chain joins TRBV9 and TRBJ2-5, with 9 bases identical to TRBD2. Germline loops: CDR1 SGDLS, CDR2 YYNGEE. The CDR3 is 16 amino acids. Losses at the gene ends were 0 bases for V and 2 bases for J; bases not matched to a gene: 5. The CDR3 here is CASSVASAGGQETQYF. CDR3 DNA sequence: TGTGCCAGCAGCGTAGCATCGGCGGGGGGGCAAGAGACCCAGTACTTC.

The rearrangement uses TRBV2 and TRBJ2-6; no clear D gene. This CDR3 is 15 amino acids long. Germline lookup yields CDR1 SNHLY and CDR2 FYNNEI. V lost 6 bases, J lost 0 bases, and 9 bases lay in between. The CDR3 region has the DNA TGTGCCAGCAGACCCAGATTCTCTGGGGCCAACGTCCTGACTTTC. Its protein product is CASRPRFSGANVLTF.

There are a few counts of this clone. V gene TRBV5-8 combines with J gene TRBJ1-2; no clear D. V was clipped by 2 bases and J by 0 bases, with 14 bases between them. This CDR3 is built from 16 residues. Germline V gene data show CDR1 as SGHTS and CDR2 as YDEGEE. The CDR3 is CASSFLGASSNYGYTF. In DNA form, the CDR3 reads TGTGCCAGCAGCTTCCTCGGAGCCAGCTCTAACTATGGCTACACCTTC.

This clone occurred once. The same CDR3 arises from other DNA sequences in this sample as well. The chain joins TRBV5-1 to TRBJ1-1, with 10 nucleotides matching TRBD1. V gave up 4 bases and J gave up 5 bases; unmatched junction bases: 5. Germline CDR1 SGHRS, CDR2 YFSETQ. There are 14 residues in the CDR3. CDR3 residues: CASSLPGQGTEAFF. The CDR3 bases are TGCGCCAGCAGCCTCCCGGGACAGGGGACTGAAGCTTTCTTT.

CDR3 in amino acids: CASSPTSGGSTDTQYF. The CDR3 DNA is TGTGCCAGCAGCCCGACTAGCGGGGGTAGCACAGATACGCAGTATTTT. The gene calls are TRBV4-2 and TRBJ2-3; 12 bases agree with TRBD2. Germline CDR1 and CDR2: LGHNA and YNFKEQ. The CDR3 spans 16 residues. V was pared by 4 bases and J by 0 bases, with 2 bases of the junction left unmatched.

The chain joins TRBV19 to TRBJ1-1; 8 bases are a match to TRBD1. The germline V gene encodes CDR1 LNHDA and CDR2 SQIVND (reference sequence). This CDR3 spans 17 amino acids. J gave up 2 bases and V 2 bases, and 10 bases lay outside the gene matches. CDR3 protein: CASSISTGAIYNTEAFF. The CDR3, as DNA: TGTGCCAGTAGTATATCGACAGGGGCGATCTATAACACTGAAGCTTTCTTT.

The V gene is TRBV11-2, the J gene TRBJ1-6, with 7 nucleotides matching TRBD1. J was trimmed by 6 bases and V by 10 bases; bases with no gene match: 21. This CDR3 has 18 residues. Per germline, CDR1 SGHAT and CDR2 FQNNGV. CDR3 residues: CATQLTGRGRSGNSPLHF. The CDR3, as DNA: TGTGCCACCCAGCTTACCGGAAGGGGGCGGTCGGGTAATTCACCCCTCCACTTT. Filled out from reference TRBV11-2 and TRBJ1-6, the complete variable domain reads EAGVAQSPRYKIIEKRQSVAFWCNPISGHATLYWYQQILGQGPKLLIQFQNNGVVDDSQLPKDRFSAERLKGVDSTLKIQPAKLEDSAVYLCATQLTGRGRSGNSPLHFGNGTRLTVT.

V and J are TRBV12-5 and TRBJ2-7, with TRBD1 matching 9 bases. Germline trimming cut 0 bases from V and 4 bases from J; bases unmatched to any gene: 4. In germline, CDR1 is LGHNT, CDR2 FRNRAP. The CDR3 totals 15 residues. As DNA, the CDR3 is TGTGCTAGTGGTTTGGTAGTCGACAGGGGGTACGAGCAGTACTTC. Protein: CASGLVVDRGYEQYF.

The V and J genes are TRBV11-2 and TRBJ2-7; 11 nucleotides align to TRBD1. The germline gives CDR1 SGHAT, CDR2 FQNNGV. The CDR3 covers 17 residues. V was pared by 4 bases and J by 0 bases, with 8 bases of the junction left unmatched. CDR3 DNA: TGTGCCAGCAGCTCCCCTTGGACAGGGGGCGCCTCCTACGAGCAGTACTTC. Amino acid sequence: CASSSPWTGGASYEQYF. The full variable domain, completed using reference TRBV11-2 and TRBJ2-7, is EAGVAQSPRYKIIEKRQSVAFWCNPISGHATLYWYQQILGQGPKLLIQFQNNGVVDDSQLPKDRFSAERLKGVDSTLKIQPAKLEDSAVYLCASSSPWTGGASYEQYFGPGTRLTVT.

The rearrangement uses TRBV10-2 and TRBJ2-7; 7 bases map to TRBD1. This CDR3 spans 16 amino acids. The ends lost 10 bases at V and 0 bases at J; junction bases unmatched: 15. CDR1 and CDR2 (germline): WSHSY, SAAADI. Here the CDR3 reads CATTRDRSLYSYEQYF. As DNA, the CDR3 is TGCGCCACGACCCGGGACAGAAGCCTTTACTCCTACGAGCAGTACTTC.

The chain employs TRBV5-6 and TRBJ1-5; D is uncertain. This CDR3 comprises 15 residues. Per the germline V gene, CDR1 is SGHDT and CDR2 is YYEEEE. Trimming pared 4 bases from V and 1 base from J, leaving 12 bases between. CDR3 region: CASSQAGRSNQPQHF. Here the CDR3 DNA reads TGTGCCAGCAGCCAAGCAGGTAGGAGCAATCAGCCCCAGCATTTT.

The chain employs TRBV6-6 and TRBJ2-5; 9 bases match TRBD1. CDR3 length: 15 residues. Germline CDR1 reads MNHNY; CDR2 reads SVGAGI (reference sequence). The J segment lost 5 bases and the V segment lost 6 bases, leaving 10 bases of the junction unmatched. CDR3 amino acids: CASRIDRGDSETQYF. Here the CDR3 DNA reads TGTGCCAGCAGAATAGACAGGGGGGATTCGGAGACCCAGTACTTC.

This chain connects TRBV6-5 to TRBJ1-1; 7 nucleotides align to TRBD1. Germline-derived CDR1 and CDR2 are MNHEY and SVGAGI. The trim removed 0 bases at V and 7 bases at J, leaving 8 bases unmatched. The CDR3 covers 15 residues. CDR3 nucleotides: TGTGCCAGCAGTTACTCGATTAGGGGGCAAGGTGAAGCTTTCTTT. Translating it yields CASSYSIRGQGEAFF.

This clone came up once. The V and J genes are TRBV2 and TRBJ2-2; D call uncertain. CDR3 length: 13 amino acids. V was clipped by 5 bases and J by 4 bases, with 8 bases between them. Germline V gene lookup returns CDR1 SNHLY and CDR2 FYNNEI. The CDR3 DNA reads as TGTGCCAGCAGTTATTCAGGCACCGGGGAGCTGTTTTTT. Translation: CASSYSGTGELFF.

The genes are TRBV19 and TRBJ1-1; 9 bases line up with TRBD1. V dropped 8 bases and J dropped 1; count of bases not matched to a gene: 8. CDR1 and CDR2 from the germline V gene are LNHDA and SQIVND (reference sequence). This CDR3 spans 15 amino acids. The CDR3 spells CASDHSGQGNTEAFF. The CDR3 DNA sequence: TGTGCCAGTGATCACTCGGGACAGGGGAACACTGAAGCTTTCTTT. The full variable domain, with the rest looked up from reference TRBV19 and TRBJ1-1, is DGGITQSPKYLFRKEGQNVTLSCEQNLNHDAMYWYRQDPGQGLRLIYYSQIVNDFQKGDIAEGYSVSREKKESFPLTVTSAQKNPTAFYLCASDHSGQGNTEAFFGQGTRLTVV.

The rearrangement links TRBV6-1 to TRBJ2-7, with TRBD1 matching over 7 bases. The length of the CDR3 is 14 residues. The germline CDR1 and CDR2 sequences are MNHNS and SASEGT. V lost 9 bases and J lost 0; bases outside the gene matches: 8. As DNA, the CDR3 is TGTGCCAGTGACAGGGAACCAACCTCCTACGAGCAGTACTTC. Translation: CASDREPTSYEQYF.